This T cell receptor beta chain was captured by sequencing in a study of blood T cell repertoires in COVID-19. Study as a whole: Nucleic acid was either cDNA or gDNA, and it came from T cells, B-cell-depleted T cells, or PBMCs.

Only in-frame clones appear in the TCRdb table, and some are missing; sequencing was by immunoSEQ multiplex PCR. The table shows around 87,000 clones, with roughly 90% occurring only once. This clone came up once. Sequenced material: peripheral blood. The receptor was derived from a human donor with active COVID-19. The donor label of this sample is uncertain.

This CDR3 is CAWKGTASFLNTEAFF. The CDR3 DNA reads TGTGCCTGGAAGGGGACAGCATCCTTCCTAAACACTGAAGCTTTCTTT. This chain joins TRBV30 and TRBJ1-1; 7 positions agree with TRBD1. The CDR3 is 16 residues long. V lost 4 bases and J lost 2; bases outside the gene matches: 13. Germline V gene data show CDR1 as GTSNPN and CDR2 as SVGIG (reference sequence).